The 11 T cell receptor beta chains reported below all come from one sample, sequenced in a study of post-analysis software for immune sequencing data. Study-level points and caveats: Compared with controls, patients had more of five TRBV segments, including TRBV5-6, TRBV5-1 and TRBV20-1.

These receptors lack a known antigen. Presence of unique molecular identifiers characterized the TCR beta cDNA libraries. TCRdb independently ran MiXCR on the PCR reads; one entry per CDR3 protein. The repertoire holds 400,000 to 500,000 distinct CDR3 sequences, approximately 42% seen once, with roughly 8.2% in the top ten. The sequenced material came from blood. The receptor source for this set is a girl aged 2-10 years with multiple sclerosis.

This chain links TRBV7-2 with TRBJ2-7; the match to TRBD1 covers 7 bases. TRBJ2-5 matches the DNA end more closely, so the J call is doubtful. Germline V gene lookup returns CDR1 SGHTA and CDR2 FQGNSA. This CDR3 is 15 amino acids long. DNA of the CDR3: TGTGCCAGCAGCGAACGACAGGGAAATAGGGAGACCCAGTACTTC. Protein product: CASSERQGNRETQYF.

This clonotype was seen a handful of times. The chain is built from TRBV6-5 and TRBJ2-7, with 7 bases lining up with TRBD2. Germline values: CDR1 MNHEY, CDR2 SVGAGI. V shed 10 bases, J shed 5 bases, and the junction held 8 bases outside the gene matches. The CDR3 is 12 amino acids. CDR3 residues: CANGGRENEQYF. CDR3 in DNA: TGTGCCAACGGCGGGCGGGAGAACGAGCAGTACTTC.

Concerning this clonotype: At one end, the junction sequence differs from germline, possibly due to a read error. J is TRBJ2-5 and V is TRBV7-6, with 7 bases fitting TRBD2. The end of the DNA fits TRBJ2-7 better, so the J call may be wrong. This CDR3 spans 15 amino acids. Germline V CDR1 and CDR2: SGHVS, FNYEAQ. In DNA, the CDR3 is TGTGCCAACAGCTTAGAGGGGAGGGGATCCTACGAGCAGTACTTC. Its translation is CANSLEGRGSYEQYF.

This chain links TRBV6-2 or TRBV6-3 with TRBJ2-1; unclear D gene. This CDR3 has 13 amino acids. Germline V gene data show CDR1 as MNHEY and CDR2 as SVGEGT. V gave up 7 bases and J gave up 1 base, with 8 bases separating them. The CDR3 spells CASMANSYNEQFF. CDR3 sequence (DNA): TGTGCCAGCATGGCGAATTCCTACAATGAGCAGTTCTTC.

V is TRBV28 and J is TRBJ1-5; D gene unclear. The V end lost 3 bases, the J end lost 3 bases, and 9 bases lay between the germline ends. CDR1 and CDR2 from the germline V gene are MDHEN and SYDVKM. The CDR3 is 14 amino acids. CDR3 residues: CASSFGRDNQPQHF. As DNA, the CDR3 is TGTGCCAGCAGTTTTGGGCGGGACAATCAGCCCCAGCATTTT.

This clonotype came up a few times. V is TRBV7-2 and J is TRBJ2-1, with D tentatively TRBD1 or TRBD2 (7 bases each). Trimming cost V 5 bases and J 2 bases, with 19 bases left between them. Germline V gene lookup returns CDR1 SGHTA and CDR2 FQGNSA. CDR3 length equals 17 residues. DNA of the CDR3: TGTGCCAGCAGCCAGACCCCGAGCGGGACAGCCTACAATGAGCAGTTCTTC. Residues: CASSQTPSGTAYNEQFF.

This chain connects TRBV5-1 to TRBJ2-7; D gene unclear. Trimming shortened V by 0 bases and J by 4 bases, and 11 bases separated the two germline ends. The CDR3 consists of 14 residues. Germline V gene data show CDR1 as SGHRS and CDR2 as YFSETQ. CDR3 bases: TGCGCCAGCAGCTTGGCTTCAGGTCGGTACGAGCAGTACTTC. Its protein product is CASSLASGRYEQYF.

This clonotype was observed a few times. This chain connects TRBV18 to TRBJ2-3; 7 bases map to TRBD2. J lost 3 bases, V lost 4 bases, and 16 bases had no gene match. The CDR3 has 18 amino acids. Germline V CDR1 and CDR2: KGHSH, LQKENI. CDR3 sequence (DNA): TGTGCCAGCTCACGATCGCCGACGGGACTAACGATAACAGATACGCAGTATTTT. It encodes CASSRSPTGLTITDTQYF.

The rearrangement joins TRBV29-1 to TRBJ1-1; D call uncertain. CDR3 length: 14 residues. CDR1 and CDR2 from the germline V gene are SQVTM and ANQGSEA. Trimming removed 4 bases at V and 0 bases at J, with 12 bases between. Here the CDR3 DNA reads TGCAGCGTTGCTACACAGCCAATGAACACTGAAGCTTTCTTT. Protein sequence: CSVATQPMNTEAFF.

This clonotype was observed a few times. V is TRBV7-9 and J is TRBJ1-2; 7 nucleotides align to TRBD1. CDR1 and CDR2 (germline): SEHNR, FQNEAQ (reference sequence). V dropped 5 bases and J dropped 7; count of bases not matched to a gene: 13. The CDR3 contains 15 residues. CDR3 nucleotides: TGTGCCAGCAGCCTTTGGACAGGTGACTCTAGTGGCTACACCTTC. This codes for CASSLWTGDSSGYTF.

This clonotype has just a few counts. The V gene is TRBV5-1, the J gene TRBJ2-3, with 15 bases matching TRBD2. V was clipped by 4 bases and J by 11 bases; unmatched bases: 5. Per the germline V gene, CDR1 is SGHRS and CDR2 is YFSETQ. The CDR3 runs to 14 residues. As DNA, the CDR3 is TGCGCCAGCAGCCTTCGGACTAGCGGGAGGGAGCAGTATTTT. Translating gives CASSLRTSGREQYF. Filled out from reference TRBV5-1 and TRBJ2-3, the complete variable domain reads KAGVTQTPRYLIKTRGQQVTLSCSPISGHRSVSWYQQTPGQGLQFLFEYFSETQRNKGNFPGRFSGRQFSNSRSEMNVSTLELGDSALYLCASSLRTSGREQYFGPGTRLTVL.